One and the same sample provided the 15 T cell receptor beta chains below, sequenced in a study of beta chain features in type 1 diabetes. Findings and caveats of the study: Shorter TCRB CDR3s, moderately but significantly so, marked every one of the four CD4+ subsets in Type 1 diabetes patients.

These TCRs' antigens remain unknown. The sequenced template was cDNA made from the entire isolated RNA. The assay was immunoSEQ multiplex PCR, and TCRdb's table has in-frame clones only and misses some. This sample yields 500,000 to 850,000 clones, of which over 11% are seen a single time; 0.03% to 0.04% belongs to the top ten. The sequenced sample was naive CD4+ T cells from blood. These receptors were collected from a man between 18 and 35 years old with type 1 diabetes.

There are a few counts of this clone. This sequence joins TRBV5-1 and TRBJ1-2, with 8 bases fitting TRBD1. J lost 5 bases, V lost 7 bases, and 13 bases had no gene match. The germline V gene has CDR1 SGHRS and CDR2 YFSETQ. This CDR3 spans 15 amino acids. The CDR3, as DNA: TGCGCCAGCGCGAACGAACTACAGGGGGAGTATGGCTACACCTTC. This codes for CASANELQGEYGYTF.

This clone was observed a few times. V and J are TRBV28 and TRBJ1-5; 9 bases align to TRBD1. CDR1 is MDHEN and CDR2 is SYDVKM in the germline V gene. V dropped 3 bases and J dropped 5; count of bases not matched to a gene: 5. This CDR3 contains 15 residues. The CDR3 nucleotides are TGTGCCAGCAGTTTGGGGGACAGGGAGGATCAGCCCCAGCATTTT. This codes for CASSLGDREDQPQHF.

The CDR3 region is CASSPGQAVEAFF. The CDR3, as DNA: TGTGCCAGCTCCCCGGGCCAGGCAGTAGAGGCTTTCTTT. The chain joins TRBV18 to TRBJ1-1; D remains ambiguous. This CDR3 has 13 residues. V lost 6 bases and J 11 bases, leaving 19 bases between the germline ends. Germline assignment: CDR1 KGHSH and CDR2 LQKENI.

The genes are TRBV9 and TRBJ1-1; D may be TRBD1 (5 bases). The ends were cut back, 1 base at V and 0 bases at J, with 13 bases in the middle. Germline V gene lookup returns CDR1 SGDLS and CDR2 YYNGEE. The CDR3 runs 16 residues. CDR3 sequence: CASSVSHRSMNTEAFF. CDR3 coding DNA: TGTGCCAGCAGCGTAAGCCACAGGTCGATGAACACTGAAGCTTTCTTT.

This clone was observed a few times. V usage is TRBV10-2 and J usage is TRBJ1-6; TRBD1 might be the D (6 bases). This CDR3 is 15 amino acids long. V was clipped by 1 base and J by 6 bases, with 10 bases between them. Germline assignment: CDR1 WSHSY and CDR2 SAAADI. The CDR3 sequence is CASSELQGFNSPLHF. CDR3 nucleotides: TGCGCCAGCAGTGAGTTGCAGGGGTTTAATTCACCCCTCCACTTT.

This clone was seen a handful of times. The CDR3 reads CASRDDSYNEQFF. The CDR3 DNA is TGTGCCTCCCGGGATGATTCCTACAATGAGCAGTTCTTC. This chain connects TRBV10-3 to TRBJ2-1; a weak D match, TRBD2 (5 bases). The CDR3 runs to 13 residues. The germline gives CDR1 ENHRY, CDR2 SYGVKD. Deletions cut 11 bases from V and 1 base from J, with 12 bases between.

The chain uses TRBV4-3 and TRBJ2-3; D may be TRBD1 (5 bases). Between the trimmed V and J ends, which lost 0 bases and 2 bases, there was a span of 15 bases. CDR1 LGHNA and CDR2 YSLEER come from the germline V gene. The CDR3 loop spans 17 amino acids. The CDR3 sequence is CASSQDQGIPFTDTQYF. As DNA, the CDR3 is TGCGCCAGCAGCCAAGATCAGGGAATCCCTTTCACAGATACGCAGTATTTT.

J is TRBJ1-2 and V is TRBV5-6; 8 bases agree with TRBD1. Germline V gene lookup returns CDR1 SGHDT and CDR2 YYEEEE. J lost 1 base, V lost 7 bases, and 12 bases had no gene match. The CDR3 length is 16 residues. The CDR3 reads CASLPGQDIYNYGYTF. The CDR3 coding sequence is TGTGCCAGCCTTCCGGGACAGGACATATATAACTATGGCTACACCTTC.

The chain has TRBV5-1 and TRBJ2-1, with 7 bases matching TRBD1. Per germline, CDR1 SGHRS and CDR2 YFSETQ. The CDR3 is 13 amino acids. Trimming cost V 4 bases and J 5 bases; bases outside gene matches: 3. The DNA for the CDR3 is TGCGCCAGCAGCGACAGGGTGAACAATGAGCAGTTCTTC. It specifies CASSDRVNNEQFF.

In its sample, this clone was seen a few times. The V and J genes are TRBV5-1 and TRBJ2-7; 12 nucleotides line up with TRBD1. CDR1 is SGHRS, CDR2 YFSETQ, per germline. The CDR3 spans 14 residues. Germline trimming cut 2 bases from V and 6 bases from J; bases unmatched to any gene: 3. The CDR3 nucleotides are TGCGCCAGCAGCTTCGGGACAGGGGGCAGCGAGCAGTACTTC. This translates into CASSFGTGGSEQYF.

This clone was detected a few times. The V gene is TRBV30, the J gene TRBJ2-1; D perhaps matches TRBD1 (6 bases). Trimming pared 4 bases from V and 8 bases from J, leaving 15 bases between. Germline lookup yields CDR1 GTSNPN and CDR2 SVGIG (reference sequence). The CDR3 sequence is 13 residues long. The CDR3 nucleotides read TGTGCCTGGAAACTATACAGGGTTGATGAGCAGTTCTTC. Protein: CAWKLYRVDEQFF.

This clone was detected a few times. The chain combines TRBV7-8 with TRBJ2-2; 13 bases map to TRBD2. This CDR3 region has 20 residues. CDR1 is SGHVS, CDR2 FQNEAQ, per germline. The V segment lost 5 bases and the J segment 7 bases; nucleotides outside the gene matches: 19. This chain's CDR3 is CASSTRSLGLAGVPLGELFF. DNA of the CDR3: TGTGCCAGCAGCACCCGCTCCCTCGGACTAGCGGGAGTCCCACTCGGGGAGCTGTTTTTT.

This clone was counted a few times. This chain links TRBV28 with TRBJ2-7; D gene uncertain. V was trimmed by 4 bases and J by 7 bases, leaving 8 bases between them. The germline V gene encodes CDR1 MDHEN and CDR2 SYDVKM. CDR3 length: 11 amino acids. The CDR3, as DNA: TGTGCCAGCAGTTCCTCCCTGGAGCAGTACTTC. It yields the protein CASSSSLEQYF.

This clone occurred a few times. The chain carries TRBV2 and TRBJ1-5; 7 bases align to TRBD1. V shed 6 bases and J 3 bases; nucleotides not matched to a gene: 11. The V gene's germline CDR1 is SNHLY and CDR2 FYNNEI. The CDR3 extends over 16 amino acids. For the CDR3, the DNA is TGTGCCAGCAGAGACTATCAGGGGACAGACAATCAGCCCCAGCATTTT. Translating gives CASRDYQGTDNQPQHF.

This clone has only a few counts. J is TRBJ2-3 and V is TRBV25-1; 7 positions match TRBD2. The CDR3 totals 15 residues. The ends lost 2 bases at V and 2 bases at J; junction bases unmatched: 4. Germline V CDR1 and CDR2: MGHDK, SYGVNS. The CDR3 loop is CASSELAENTDTQYF. The CDR3 region has the DNA TGTGCCAGCAGTGAACTAGCGGAGAACACAGATACGCAGTATTTT.